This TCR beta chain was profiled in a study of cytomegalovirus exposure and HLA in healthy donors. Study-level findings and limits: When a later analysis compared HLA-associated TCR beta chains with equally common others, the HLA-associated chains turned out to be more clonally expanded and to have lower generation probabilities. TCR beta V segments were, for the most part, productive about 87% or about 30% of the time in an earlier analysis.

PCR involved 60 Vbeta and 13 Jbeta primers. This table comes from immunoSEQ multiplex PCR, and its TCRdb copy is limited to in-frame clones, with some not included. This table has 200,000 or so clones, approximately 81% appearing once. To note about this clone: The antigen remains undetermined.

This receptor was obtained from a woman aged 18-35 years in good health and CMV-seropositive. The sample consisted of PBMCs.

The CDR3, as DNA: TGTGCCTGGAGTCCTACCGGGGAGCTGTTTTTT. Residues: CAWSPTGELFF. This chain joins TRBV30 and TRBJ2-2, with D hard to call. The CDR3 has 11 residues. Trimming cost V 2 bases and J 5 bases, with 3 bases left between them. Germline V gene sequence: CDR1 GTSNPN, CDR2 SVGIG (reference sequence). Variable domain in full (rest from reference TRBV30 and TRBJ2-2): SQTIHQWPATLVQPVGSPLSLECTVEGTSNPNLYWYRQAAGRGLQLLFYSVGIGQISSEVPQNLSASRPQDRQFILSSKKLLLSDSGFYLCAWSPTGELFFGEGSRLTVL.